This T cell receptor (beta chain) was sequenced in a study of blood T cell repertoires in COVID-19. At the level of the study: Researchers got acute and convalescent COVID-19 samples from the United States, Italy and Spain. PBMCs, B-cell-depleted T cells, or T cells were the source of the cDNA or gDNA that made up the material.

The CDR3 runs to 20 residues. The germline V gene encodes CDR1 SQVTM and CDR2 ANQGSEA. The protocol was immunoSEQ multiplex PCR, while the TCRdb copy is restricted to in-frame clones and leaves out a portion. The data show 65,000 or so clones, about nine tenths seen once. The receptor was isolated from a human donor with acute or convalescent COVID-19. The donor label of this sample is uncertain. The V call is TRBV29-1, the J call TRBJ2-7, with TRBD1 matching 12 bases. Sample: peripheral blood. CDR3 DNA: TGCAGTGCCGGGACAGGGGGCGCCTGGGCGGGAAATCCGAGCTCCTACGAGCAGTACTTC. Residues: CSAGTGGAWAGNPSSYEQYF.